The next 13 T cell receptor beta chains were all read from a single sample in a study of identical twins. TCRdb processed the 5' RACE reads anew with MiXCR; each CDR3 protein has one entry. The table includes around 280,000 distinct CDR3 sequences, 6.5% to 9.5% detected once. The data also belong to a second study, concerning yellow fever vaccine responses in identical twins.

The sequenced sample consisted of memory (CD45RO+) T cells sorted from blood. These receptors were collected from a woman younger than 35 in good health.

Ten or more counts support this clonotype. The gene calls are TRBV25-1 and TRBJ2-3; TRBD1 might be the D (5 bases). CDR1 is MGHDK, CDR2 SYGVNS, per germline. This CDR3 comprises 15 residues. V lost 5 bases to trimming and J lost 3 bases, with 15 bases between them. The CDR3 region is CASSPGPMSTDTQYF. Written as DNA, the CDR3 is TGTGCCAGCAGTCCAGGGCCTATGAGTACAGATACGCAGTATTTT.

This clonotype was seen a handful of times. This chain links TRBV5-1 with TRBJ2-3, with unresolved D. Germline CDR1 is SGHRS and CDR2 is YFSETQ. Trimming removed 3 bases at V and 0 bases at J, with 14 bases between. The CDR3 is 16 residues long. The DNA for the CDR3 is TGCGCCAGCAGCTGGCTGCGAAGCTTAAGCACAGATACGCAGTATTTT. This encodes CASSWLRSLSTDTQYF. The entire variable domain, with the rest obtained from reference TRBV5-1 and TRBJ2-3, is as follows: KAGVTQTPRYLIKTRGQQVTLSCSPISGHRSVSWYQQTPGQGLQFLFEYFSETQRNKGNFPGRFSGRQFSNSRSEMNVSTLELGDSALYLCASSWLRSLSTDTQYFGPGTRLTVL.

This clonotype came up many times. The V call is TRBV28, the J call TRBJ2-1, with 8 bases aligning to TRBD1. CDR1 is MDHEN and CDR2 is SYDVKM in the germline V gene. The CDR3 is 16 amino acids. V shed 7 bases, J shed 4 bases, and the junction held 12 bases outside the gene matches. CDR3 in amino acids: CASMSFGDRGYNEQFF. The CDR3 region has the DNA TGTGCCAGCATGAGTTTCGGCGACAGGGGTTACAATGAGCAGTTCTTC.

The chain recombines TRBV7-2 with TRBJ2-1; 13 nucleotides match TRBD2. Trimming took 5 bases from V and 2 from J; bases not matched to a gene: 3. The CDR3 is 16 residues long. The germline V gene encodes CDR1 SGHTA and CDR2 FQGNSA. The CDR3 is CASSKLAGGTYNEQFF. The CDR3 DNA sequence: TGTGCCAGCAGCAAACTAGCGGGAGGGACCTACAATGAGCAGTTCTTC. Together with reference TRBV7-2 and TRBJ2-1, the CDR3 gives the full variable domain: GAGVSQSPSNKVTEKGKDVELRCDPISGHTALYWYRQSLGQGLEFLIYFQGNSAPDKSGLPSDRFSAERTGGSVSTLTIQRTQQEDSAVYLCASSKLAGGTYNEQFFGPGTRLTVL.

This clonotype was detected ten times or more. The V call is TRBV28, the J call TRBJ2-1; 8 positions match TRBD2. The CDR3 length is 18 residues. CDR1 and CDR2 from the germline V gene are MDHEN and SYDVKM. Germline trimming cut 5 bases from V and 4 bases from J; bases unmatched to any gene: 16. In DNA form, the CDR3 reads TGTGCCAGCAGTCCAAGCCCGGGACTAGGCTCCTCTTACAATGAGCAGTTCTTC. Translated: CASSPSPGLGSSYNEQFF.

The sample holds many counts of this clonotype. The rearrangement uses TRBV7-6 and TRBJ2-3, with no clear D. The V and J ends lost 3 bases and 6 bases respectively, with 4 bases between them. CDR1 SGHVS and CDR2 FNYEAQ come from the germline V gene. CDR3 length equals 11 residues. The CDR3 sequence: CASSFRDTQYF. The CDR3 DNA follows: TGTGCCAGCAGCTTTAGGGATACGCAGTATTTT.

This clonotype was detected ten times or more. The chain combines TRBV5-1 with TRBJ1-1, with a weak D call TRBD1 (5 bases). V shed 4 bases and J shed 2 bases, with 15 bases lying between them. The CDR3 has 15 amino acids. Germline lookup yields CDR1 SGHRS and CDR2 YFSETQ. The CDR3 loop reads CASSTPGRLNTEAFF. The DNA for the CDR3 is TGCGCCAGCAGCACCCCGGGACGGCTAAACACTGAAGCTTTCTTT.

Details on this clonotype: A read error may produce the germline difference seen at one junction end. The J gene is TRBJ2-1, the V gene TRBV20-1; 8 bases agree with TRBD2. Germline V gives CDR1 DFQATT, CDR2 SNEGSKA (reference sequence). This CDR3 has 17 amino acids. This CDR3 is CCARDPGRLAGGNEQFF. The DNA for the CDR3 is TGCTGTGCTAGAGATCCGGGTCGGCTAGCGGGTGGTAATGAGCAGTTCTTC.

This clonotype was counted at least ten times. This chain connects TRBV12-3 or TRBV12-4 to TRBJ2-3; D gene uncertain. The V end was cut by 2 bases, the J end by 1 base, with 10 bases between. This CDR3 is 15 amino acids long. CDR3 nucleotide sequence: TGTGCCAGCAGTTTACTGGGCCTGGGCACAGATACGCAGTATTTT. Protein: CASSLLGLGTDTQYF.

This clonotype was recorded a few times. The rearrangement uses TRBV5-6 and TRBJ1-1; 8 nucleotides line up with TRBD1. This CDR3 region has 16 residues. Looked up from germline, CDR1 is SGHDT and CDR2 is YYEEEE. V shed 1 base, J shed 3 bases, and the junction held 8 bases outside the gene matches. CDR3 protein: CASSLTGGFADTEAFF. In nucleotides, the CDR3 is TGTGCCAGCAGCTTGACAGGGGGATTTGCGGACACTGAAGCTTTCTTT.

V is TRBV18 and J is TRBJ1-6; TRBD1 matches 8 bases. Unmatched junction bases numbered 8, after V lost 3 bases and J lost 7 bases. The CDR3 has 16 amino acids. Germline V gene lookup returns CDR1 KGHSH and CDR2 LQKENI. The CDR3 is CASSPLDRGGNSPLHF. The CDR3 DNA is TGTGCCAGCTCACCTCTAGACAGGGGTGGCAATTCACCCCTCCACTTT.

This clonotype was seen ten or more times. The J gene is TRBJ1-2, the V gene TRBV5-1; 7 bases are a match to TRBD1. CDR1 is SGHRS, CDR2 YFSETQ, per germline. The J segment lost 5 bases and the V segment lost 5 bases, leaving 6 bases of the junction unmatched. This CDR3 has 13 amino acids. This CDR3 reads CASRYGTAYGYTF. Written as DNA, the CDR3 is TGCGCCAGCAGATATGGGACAGCATATGGCTACACCTTC.

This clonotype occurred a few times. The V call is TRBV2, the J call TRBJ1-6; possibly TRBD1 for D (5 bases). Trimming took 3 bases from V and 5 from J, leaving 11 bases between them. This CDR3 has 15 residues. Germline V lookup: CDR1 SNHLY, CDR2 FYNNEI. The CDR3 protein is CASSDGGRNNSPLHF. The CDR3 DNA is TGTGCCAGCAGTGACGGGGGGAGGAATAATTCACCCCTCCACTTT.